This T cell receptor beta chain was sequenced in a study of blood T cell repertoires in COVID-19. Looked up from germline, CDR1 is SGHDN and CDR2 is FVKESK. The CDR3 sequence is 14 residues long. Trimming took 3 bases from V and 2 from J, leaving 5 bases between them. Sequenced by immunoSEQ multiplex PCR; TCRdb stores in-frame clones only, minus some. Among approximately 97,000 clones listed, around 90% were seen once. The TCR comes from a woman in her 50s with COVID-19, enrolled during active disease. V gene TRBV14 combines with J gene TRBJ1-6, with D unresolved. Sequencing was performed on peripheral blood. DNA of the CDR3: TGTGCCAGCAGCCACGTAACCTATAATTCACCCCTCCACTTT. Amino acids: CASSHVTYNSPLHF.